This T cell receptor (beta chain) derives from a study of blood T cell repertoires in COVID-19. Study information: Samples came from the United States, Italy and Spain, spanning acute and convalescent COVID-19. In each case, the material was cDNA or gDNA derived from T cells, B-cell-depleted T cells, or PBMCs.

In the source study's methods: Reference gene primers were amplified, and this amplification served to estimate nucleated cell counts. Method: immunoSEQ multiplex PCR; TCRdb's copy keeps in-frame clones and lacks some. Clone size and the V and J calls come from that table; the DNA yielded D and trimming. Among approximately 330,000 clones listed, 87% were seen once. This clone was observed a single time. V was pared by 6 bases and J by 4 bases, with 10 bases of the junction left unmatched. Germline values: CDR1 MNHEY, CDR2 SMNVEV (reference sequence). CDR3 length equals 15 residues. This receptor was identified in a man aged 25-45 years with COVID-19, enrolled during active disease. The specimen was peripheral blood. The chain uses TRBV27 and TRBJ2-7; 9 bases are shared with TRBD1. This CDR3 is CASRPGQGFGYEQYF. The CDR3 nucleotides are TGTGCCAGCAGGCCCGGACAGGGGTTTGGGTACGAGCAGTACTTC.